The present T cell receptor (beta chain) was sequenced within a study of blood T cell repertoires in COVID-19. Here immunoSEQ multiplex PCR was the method, and the copy in TCRdb shows in-frame clones only, minus some. The sample shows about 280,000 clones, roughly 86% of them seen only once. The sample taken for sequencing was peripheral blood. The clonotype was recovered from a woman in her twenties or thirties with COVID-19, enrolled during active disease.

The CDR3 region has the DNA TGTGCCAGCAGCTTAGCGAACGGACAGTGGTACTTC. It translates to CASSLANGQWYF. The gene calls are TRBV7-2 and TRBJ2-4; TRBD1 might be the D (6 bases). Looked up from germline, CDR1 is SGHTA and CDR2 is FQGNSA. With 0 bases removed from V and 15 bases from J, the gap between germline ends came to 12 bases. The CDR3 consists of 12 residues.